The entry that follows covers one T cell receptor beta chain sequence. Its specificity is unknown. CDR1 and CDR2 (germline): SNHLY, FYNNEI. The CDR3 length is 17 residues. Trimming shortened V by 4 bases and J by 2 bases, and 21 bases separated the two germline ends. This sample was included in a study of T cell responses to AZD1222 COVID-19 vaccine. Study-wide results and limits: Close to half of spike-specific TCRs reportedly recognize unmutated variant regions. Distributed over spike, vaccine-associated CD4 TCRs predominated at 160-218 and 743-854. The donor cohort was predominantly white British with a female majority, and clonal diversity may have been underestimated. Spike-specific TCR breadth and depth grew following two AZD1222 doses.

Using immunoSEQ multiplex PCR, the repertoire was profiled, and TCRdb retains in-frame clones only, with some absent. In the table there are around 140,000 clones, approximately 91% of which are singletons. The rearrangement uses TRBV2 and TRBJ2-7; D is perhaps TRBD1 or TRBD2 (6 bases each). The sequences come from peripheral blood, collected 28 days after the second AZD1222 dose. The TCR sequence derives from an adult who received the AZD1222 COVID-19 vaccine. As DNA, the CDR3 is TGTGCCAGCAGTGCCCCGCGGGGCTCAGGGGAGCCCTACGAGCAGTACTTC. It encodes CASSAPRGSGEPYEQYF.